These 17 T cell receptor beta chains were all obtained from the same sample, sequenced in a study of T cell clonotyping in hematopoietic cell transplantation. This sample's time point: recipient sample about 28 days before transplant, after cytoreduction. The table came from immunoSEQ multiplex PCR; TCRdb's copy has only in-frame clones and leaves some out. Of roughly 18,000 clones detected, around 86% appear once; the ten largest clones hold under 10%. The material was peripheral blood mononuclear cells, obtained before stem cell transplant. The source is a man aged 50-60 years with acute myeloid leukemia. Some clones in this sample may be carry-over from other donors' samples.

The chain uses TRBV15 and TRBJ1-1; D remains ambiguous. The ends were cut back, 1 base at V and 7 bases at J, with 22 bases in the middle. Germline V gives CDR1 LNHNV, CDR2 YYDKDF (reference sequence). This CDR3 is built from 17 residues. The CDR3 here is CATSRGSILDPVREAFF. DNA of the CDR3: TGTGCCACCAGCAGAGGATCAATCCTAGATCCCGTCCGTGAAGCTTTCTTT.

CDR3 DNA sequence: TGTGCCAGCAGCTTGTTGCGACAGGGGTCCACCGGGGAGCTGTTTTTT. This encodes CASSLLRQGSTGELFF. This chain connects TRBV5-6 to TRBJ2-2; 8 nucleotides agree with TRBD1. This CDR3 is 16 amino acids long. Germline CDR1 is SGHDT and CDR2 is YYEEEE. V lost 1 base, J lost 4 bases, and 6 bases stayed unmatched.

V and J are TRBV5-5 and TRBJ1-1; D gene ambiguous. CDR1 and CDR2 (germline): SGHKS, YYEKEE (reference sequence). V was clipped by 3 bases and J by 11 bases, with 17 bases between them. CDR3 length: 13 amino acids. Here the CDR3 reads CASSYLVRDPAFF. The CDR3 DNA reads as TGTGCCAGCAGCTATCTTGTACGGGATCCGGCTTTCTTT.

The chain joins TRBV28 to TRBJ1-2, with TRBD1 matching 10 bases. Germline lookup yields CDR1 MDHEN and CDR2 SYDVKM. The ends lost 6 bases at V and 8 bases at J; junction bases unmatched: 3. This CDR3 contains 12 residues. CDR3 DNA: TGTGCCAGCAGGACAGGGGGCCAGGGCTACACCTTC. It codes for CASRTGGQGYTF.

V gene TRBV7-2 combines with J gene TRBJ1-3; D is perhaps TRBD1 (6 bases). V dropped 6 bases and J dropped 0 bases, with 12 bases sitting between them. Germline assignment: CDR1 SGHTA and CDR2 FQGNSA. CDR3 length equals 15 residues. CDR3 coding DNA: TGTGCCAGCAGTAGGAGGGGGAGCTCTGGAAACACCATATATTTT. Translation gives CASSRRGSSGNTIYF.

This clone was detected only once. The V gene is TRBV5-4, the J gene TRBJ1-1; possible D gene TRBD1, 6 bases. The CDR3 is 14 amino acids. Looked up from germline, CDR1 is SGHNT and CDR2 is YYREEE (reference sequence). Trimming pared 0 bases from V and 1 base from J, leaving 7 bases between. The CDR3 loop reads CASSLAGANTEAFF. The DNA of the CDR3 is TGTGCCAGCAGCTTGGCAGGGGCGAACACTGAAGCTTTCTTT.

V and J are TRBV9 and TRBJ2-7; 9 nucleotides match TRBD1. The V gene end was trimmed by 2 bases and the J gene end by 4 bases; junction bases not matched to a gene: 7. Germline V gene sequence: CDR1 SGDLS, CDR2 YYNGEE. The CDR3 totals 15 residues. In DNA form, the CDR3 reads TGTGCCAGCAGCGTGGGGGGGACAGGGATGTACGAGCAGTACTTC. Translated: CASSVGGTGMYEQYF.

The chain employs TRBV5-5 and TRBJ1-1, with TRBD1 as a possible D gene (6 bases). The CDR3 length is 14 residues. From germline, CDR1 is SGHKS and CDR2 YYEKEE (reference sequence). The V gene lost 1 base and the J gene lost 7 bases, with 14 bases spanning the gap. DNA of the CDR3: TGTGCCAGCAGCTTGACAGGGTCGAAGGGTGAAGCTTTCTTT. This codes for CASSLTGSKGEAFF.

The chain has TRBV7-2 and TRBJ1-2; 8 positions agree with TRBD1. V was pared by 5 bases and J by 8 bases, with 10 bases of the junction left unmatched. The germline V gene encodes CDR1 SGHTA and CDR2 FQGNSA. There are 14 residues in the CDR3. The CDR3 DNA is TGTGCCAGCAGCAACAGGACAGGGAGACGGGGCTACACCTTC. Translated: CASSNRTGRRGYTF. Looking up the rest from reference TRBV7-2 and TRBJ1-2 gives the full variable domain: GAGVSQSPSNKVTEKGKDVELRCDPISGHTALYWYRQSLGQGLEFLIYFQGNSAPDKSGLPSDRFSAERTGGSVSTLTIQRTQQEDSAVYLCASSNRTGRRGYTFGSGTRLTVV.

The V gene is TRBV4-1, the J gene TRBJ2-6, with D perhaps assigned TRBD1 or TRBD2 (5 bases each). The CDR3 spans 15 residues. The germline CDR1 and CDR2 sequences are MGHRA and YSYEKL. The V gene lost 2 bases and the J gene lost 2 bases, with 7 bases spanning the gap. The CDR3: CASSQLGAGANVLTF. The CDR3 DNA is TGCGCCAGCAGCCAATTGGGGGCTGGGGCCAACGTCCTGACTTTC.

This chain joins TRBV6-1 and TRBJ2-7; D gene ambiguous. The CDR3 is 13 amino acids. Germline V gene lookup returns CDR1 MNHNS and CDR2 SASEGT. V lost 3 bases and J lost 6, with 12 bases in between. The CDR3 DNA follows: TGTGCCAGCAGTGAGTATACGTCCGGCGAGCAGTACTTC. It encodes CASSEYTSGEQYF.

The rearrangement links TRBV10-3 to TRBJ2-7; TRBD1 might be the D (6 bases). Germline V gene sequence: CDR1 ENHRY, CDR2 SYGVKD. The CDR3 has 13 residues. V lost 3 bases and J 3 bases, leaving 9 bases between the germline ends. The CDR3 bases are TGTGCCATCAGTGATATGGACAGCTACGAGCAGTACTTC. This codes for CAISDMDSYEQYF.

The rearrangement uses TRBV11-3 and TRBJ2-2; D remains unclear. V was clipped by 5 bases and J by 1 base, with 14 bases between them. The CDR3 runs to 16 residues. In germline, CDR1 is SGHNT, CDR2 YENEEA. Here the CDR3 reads CASSPPGGRNTGELFF. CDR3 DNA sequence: TGTGCCAGCAGCCCCCCGGGCGGTAGGAACACCGGGGAGCTGTTTTTT.

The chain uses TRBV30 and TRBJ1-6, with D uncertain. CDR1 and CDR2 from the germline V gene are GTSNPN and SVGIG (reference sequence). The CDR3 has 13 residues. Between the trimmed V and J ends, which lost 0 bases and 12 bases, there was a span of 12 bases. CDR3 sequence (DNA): TGTGCCTGGAGTGTTGGGCAGTTTGTACCCCTCCACTTT. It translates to CAWSVGQFVPLHF. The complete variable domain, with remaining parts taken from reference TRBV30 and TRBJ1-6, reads SQTIHQWPATLVQPVGSPLSLECTVEGTSNPNLYWYRQAAGRGLQLLFYSVGIGQISSEVPQNLSASRPQDRQFILSSKKLLLSDSGFYLCAWSVGQFVPLHFGNGTRLTVT.

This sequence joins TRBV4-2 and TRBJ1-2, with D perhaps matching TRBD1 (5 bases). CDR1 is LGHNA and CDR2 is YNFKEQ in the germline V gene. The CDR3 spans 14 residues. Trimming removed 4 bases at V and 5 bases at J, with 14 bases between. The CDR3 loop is CASSPRESEYGYTF. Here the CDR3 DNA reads TGTGCCAGCAGCCCCAGGGAATCGGAGTATGGCTACACCTTC.

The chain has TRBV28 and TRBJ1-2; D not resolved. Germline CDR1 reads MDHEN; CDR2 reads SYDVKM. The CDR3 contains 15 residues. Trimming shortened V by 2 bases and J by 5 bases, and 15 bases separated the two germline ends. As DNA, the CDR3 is TGTGCCAGCAGTTTAATCCCGGACGGCCGATATGGCTACACCTTC. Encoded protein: CASSLIPDGRYGYTF.

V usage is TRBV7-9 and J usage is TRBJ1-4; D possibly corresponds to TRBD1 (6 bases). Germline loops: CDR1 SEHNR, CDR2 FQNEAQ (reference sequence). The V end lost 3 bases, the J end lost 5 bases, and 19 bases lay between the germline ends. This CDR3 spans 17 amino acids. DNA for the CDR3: TGTGCCAGCAGCTTGAGATTACGGGGTCAGGGGAATGAAAAACTGTTTTTT. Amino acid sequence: CASSLRLRGQGNEKLFF.